Described below is a single TCR beta chain sequence and its context. Its antigen is not known. Germline V gene lookup returns CDR1 SQVTM and CDR2 ANQGSEA. The V gene lost 5 bases and the J gene lost 7 bases, with 9 bases spanning the gap. The CDR3 extends over 11 amino acids. The data are from a study of shared clonotypes between healthy human individuals. Naive CD8 populations comprised CD45RO-negative cells positively selected for CCR7, excluding terminally differentiated effector memory CD45RA+ cells. Donors, healthy HIV-negative adults, lacked recent acute infections or vaccinations. There were only Caucasian adults among the donors, and all lived in Nashville, Tennessee. Study-level results: Clonotype sharing among donors, it was expected, would be affected by sequencing depth.

The method was immunoSEQ multiplex PCR; TCRdb's version includes in-frame clones alone and lacks a portion of them. The table shows about 2.1 million clones, with 85% to 95% occurring only once. This TCR was sampled from a man younger than 30 in good health. Some clones in this sample may be carry-over from other donors' samples. V usage is TRBV29-1 and J usage is TRBJ2-1; D call uncertain. Sample: naive CD8+ T cells from PBMCs. The CDR3 DNA reads TGCAGCGTTTTTTTCACTAATGAGCAGTTCTTC. Its protein is CSVFFTNEQFF.